One and the same sample provided the 23 T cell receptor beta chains below, sequenced in a study of T cells after yellow fever vaccination. TCRdb itself ran the 5' RACE reads through MiXCR, one entry per CDR3 protein. The sample comprises about 340,000 distinct CDR3 sequences, about 4% of which are singletons, and 24% rests with the top ten. The sample in question was PBMCs, obtained 5 days after the yellow fever booster vaccination. These receptors were taken from a man aged 18 to 30 who received the YFV17D yellow fever vaccine.

This clonotype came up many times. This chain joins TRBV27 and TRBJ2-3; TRBD2 aligns across 13 bases. CDR1 is MNHEY, CDR2 SMNVEV, per germline (reference sequence). The CDR3 consists of 15 residues. The ends lost 1 base at V and 6 bases at J; junction bases unmatched: 1. The CDR3 here is CASSLWGLAGDTQYF. In nucleotides, the CDR3 is TGTGCCAGCAGTTTATGGGGACTAGCGGGGGATACGCAGTATTTT.

The DNA for the CDR3 is TGTGCCTGGAGTGTAGGGACTCGGGAGACCCAGTACTTC. Its translation is CAWSVGTRETQYF. V gene TRBV30 combines with J gene TRBJ2-5; D possibly corresponds to TRBD2 (6 bases). CDR3 size: 13 residues. CDR1 is GTSNPN and CDR2 is SVGIG in the germline V gene (reference sequence). Deletions cut 0 bases from V and 5 bases from J, with 10 bases between. Full variable domain (rest looked up from reference TRBV30 and TRBJ2-5): SQTIHQWPATLVQPVGSPLSLECTVEGTSNPNLYWYRQAAGRGLQLLFYSVGIGQISSEVPQNLSASRPQDRQFILSSKKLLLSDSGFYLCAWSVGTRETQYFGPGTRLLVL.

This clonotype was seen ten or more times. The chain carries TRBV7-9 and TRBJ2-5; 10 positions agree with TRBD2. From germline, CDR1 is SEHNR and CDR2 FQNEAQ (reference sequence). The V segment lost 4 bases and the J segment 5 bases; nucleotides outside the gene matches: 4. The CDR3 sequence is 14 residues long. The CDR3 DNA is TGTGCCAGCAGCTCCACGACTAGCGGGGAGACCCAGTACTTC. Its protein product is CASSSTTSGETQYF.

This sequence joins TRBV11-2 and TRBJ1-2; 7 nucleotides line up with TRBD1. Germline V gene data show CDR1 as SGHAT and CDR2 as FQNNGV. The CDR3 length is 17 residues. The trim removed 3 bases at V and 8 bases at J, leaving 18 bases unmatched. The CDR3 spells CASSLGRWDSPFIGYTF. The CDR3 DNA is TGTGCCAGCAGCTTGGGGAGATGGGACAGTCCCTTTATCGGCTACACCTTC.

In this sample, this clonotype turned up a few times. V usage is TRBV9 and J usage is TRBJ1-5, with unresolved D. The germline CDR1 and CDR2 sequences are SGDLS and YYNGEE. The V end was cut by 2 bases, the J end by 8 bases, with 11 bases between. The CDR3 extends over 13 amino acids. CDR3 sequence: CASSVAGSEPQHF. The DNA for the CDR3 is TGTGCCAGCAGCGTCGCGGGGTCAGAGCCCCAGCATTTT.

V is TRBV11-1 and J is TRBJ2-7, with D perhaps TRBD1 (6 bases). CDR1 is SGHAT and CDR2 is FQDESV in the germline V gene (reference sequence). The ends were cut back, 4 bases at V and 9 bases at J, with 16 bases in the middle. The CDR3 length is 13 residues. The DNA of the CDR3 is TGTGCCAGCAGCTCCCGTCCCGGGACACCGCAGTACGTC. Translating gives CASSSRPGTPQYV.

The chain has TRBV5-6 and TRBJ1-4, with D possibly matching TRBD1 (5 bases). V was cut by 0 bases and J by 10 bases, with 10 bases left in between. CDR3 length: 13 residues. Germline CDR1 reads SGHDT; CDR2 reads YYEEEE. The chain's CDR3 is CASSLVGERKLFF. The CDR3 DNA sequence: TGTGCCAGCAGCTTGGTGGGGGAGCGAAAACTGTTTTTT.

This clonotype showed up many times. J is TRBJ2-2 and V is TRBV12-3 or TRBV12-4; perhaps D is TRBD1 or TRBD2 (5 bases each). The germline V and J ends were trimmed by 5 bases and 5 bases, with 9 bases remaining between them. This CDR3 comprises 13 residues. The CDR3 DNA follows: TGTGCCAGCAGTCGTGGGGGTACCGGGGAGCTGTTTTTT. Translating gives CASSRGGTGELFF.

There are many counts of this clonotype. The chain carries TRBV12-3 or TRBV12-4 and TRBJ2-5, with TRBD2 as a possible D gene (5 bases). Trimming removed 2 bases from V and 5 bases from J, with 9 bases in between. CDR3 size: 13 residues. The CDR3 is CASSLRLRETQYF. CDR3 DNA sequence: TGTGCCAGCAGTTTAAGACTACGGGAGACCCAGTACTTC.

This clonotype was found a few times. The chain couples TRBV7-2 to TRBJ2-1, with D tentatively TRBD2 (6 bases). With 5 bases removed from V and 8 bases from J, the gap between germline ends came to 10 bases. The length of the CDR3 is 12 residues. Germline V lookup: CDR1 SGHTA, CDR2 FQGNSA. The CDR3 DNA reads as TGTGCCAGCAGCCCCGCGGGATATGAGCAGTTCTTC. It encodes CASSPAGYEQFF.

The V and J genes are TRBV20-1 and TRBJ2-3; D may be TRBD2 (6 bases). CDR1 and CDR2 (germline): DFQATT, SNEGSKA (reference sequence). This CDR3 contains 16 residues. V was cut by 0 bases and J by 4 bases, with 17 bases left in between. CDR3 DNA sequence: TGCAGTGCTAGAGATGAGGAGGGATTAACCTCAGATACGCAGTATTTT. Translated: CSARDEEGLTSDTQYF.

The chain combines TRBV15 with TRBJ1-6, with D possibly TRBD1 on 6 matching bases. This CDR3 is built from 13 residues. V lost 5 bases to trimming and J lost 11 bases, with 13 bases between them. The germline CDR1 and CDR2 sequences are LNHNV and YYDKDF (reference sequence). For the CDR3, the DNA is TGTGCCACCAGCCGGGGGCCGGAGGCACCCCTCCACTTT. Its protein product is CATSRGPEAPLHF.

This clonotype came up many times. The CDR3 loop is CASSLFTDTQYF. The CDR3 nucleotides are TGTGCCAGCAGCTTATTTACAGATACGCAGTATTTT. The chain couples TRBV7-2 to TRBJ2-3; D is unresolved. V was shortened by 2 bases and J by 3 bases, with 3 bases between the two germline ends. In germline, CDR1 is SGHTA, CDR2 FQGNSA. This CDR3 spans 12 amino acids.

At least ten counts were recorded for this clonotype. The V call is TRBV5-1, the J call TRBJ2-3; weak D call: TRBD2 (6 bases). The CDR3 consists of 14 residues. With 0 bases removed from V and 4 bases from J, the gap between germline ends came to 9 bases. From germline, CDR1 is SGHRS and CDR2 YFSETQ. The CDR3 bases are TGCGCCAGCAGCTTGGAGGTAGCGGCAGATACGCAGTATTTT. Its protein is CASSLEVAADTQYF.

This clonotype was counted a few times. The chain recombines TRBV6-5 with TRBJ2-5; 7 nucleotides agree with TRBD2. CDR1 is MNHEY and CDR2 is SVGAGI in the germline V gene. The CDR3 length is 12 residues. Losses at the gene ends were 7 bases for V and 5 bases for J; bases not matched to a gene: 4. The DNA for the CDR3 is TGTGCCAGCACCCCCGGGGGGGAGACCCAGTACTTC. It yields the protein CASTPGGETQYF.

V and J are TRBV2 and TRBJ2-7, with 7 bases identical to TRBD2. J gave up 8 bases and V 5 bases, and 15 bases lay outside the gene matches. The length of the CDR3 is 15 residues. Germline V CDR1 and CDR2: SNHLY, FYNNEI. The CDR3 DNA follows: TGTGCCAGCAGTCTACACACCCTAACTAGCGTACAGCAGTACGTC. Encoded protein: CASSLHTLTSVQQYV.

This clonotype was counted a few times. This chain joins TRBV13 and TRBJ2-1; D not certain. Looked up from germline, CDR1 is PRHDT and CDR2 is FYEKMQ (reference sequence). The CDR3 has 12 amino acids. Trimming removed 7 bases from V and 0 bases from J, with 4 bases in between. For the CDR3, the DNA is TGTGCCAGCACGGCCTCCTACAATGAGCAGTTCTTC. Translating it yields CASTASYNEQFF.

In this sample, this clonotype turned up many times. The chain uses TRBV5-1 and TRBJ2-1, with D tentatively TRBD1 (5 bases). V lost 3 bases, J lost 0 bases, and 10 bases lay in between. CDR1 and CDR2 from the germline V gene are SGHRS and YFSETQ. The CDR3 covers 15 residues. The CDR3 reads CASSSQGLSYNEQFF. The CDR3 DNA follows: TGCGCCAGCAGCTCCCAGGGCCTCTCCTACAATGAGCAGTTCTTC.

This clonotype has a handful of counts. This chain connects TRBV2 to TRBJ2-3; TRBD2 might be the D (5 bases). CDR1 is SNHLY and CDR2 is FYNNEI in the germline V gene. The CDR3 totals 15 residues. V lost 3 bases and J 4 bases, leaving 14 bases between the germline ends. The CDR3 is CASSDRGNAADTQYF. CDR3 bases: TGTGCCAGCAGTGATCGAGGGAATGCGGCAGATACGCAGTATTTT.

CDR3 in DNA: TGTGCAAGTCGCTTAGCTCCAGGCAGGGCAAACACTGAAGCTTTCTTT. This codes for CASRLAPGRANTEAFF. The chain employs TRBV12-2 and TRBJ1-1. TRBV12-2 is an annotated pseudogene. CDR3 size: 16 residues.

This clonotype was counted ten times or more. V usage is TRBV7-2 and J usage is TRBJ1-5, with D hard to call. Germline-derived CDR1 and CDR2 are SGHTA and FQGNSA. Between the trimmed V and J ends, which lost 5 bases and 2 bases, there was a span of 13 bases. This CDR3 has 15 residues. CDR3 region: CASSPQLARNQPQHF. CDR3 DNA sequence: TGTGCCAGCAGCCCCCAGCTAGCGCGCAATCAGCCCCAGCATTTT. The full variable domain, completed using reference TRBV7-2 and TRBJ1-5, is GAGVSQSPSNKVTEKGKDVELRCDPISGHTALYWYRQSLGQGLEFLIYFQGNSAPDKSGLPSDRFSAERTGGSVSTLTIQRTQQEDSAVYLCASSPQLARNQPQHFGDGTRLSIL.

This clonotype has at least ten counts. The chain recombines TRBV12-5 with TRBJ2-7; D perhaps matches TRBD2 (6 bases). This CDR3 contains 17 residues. CDR1 and CDR2 from the germline V gene are LGHNT and FRNRAP. V gave up 2 bases and J gave up 2 bases, with 19 bases separating them. CDR3 in DNA: TGTGCTAGTGGTTTGCGTCGTTCGGGGACTCCGGCCTACGAGCAGTACTTC. It codes for CASGLRRSGTPAYEQYF. Using reference TRBV12-5 and TRBJ2-7 for the parts outside the CDR3, the full variable domain is DARVTQTPRHKVTEMGQEVTMRCQPILGHNTVFWYRQTMMQGLELLAYFRNRAPLDDSGMPKDRFSAEMPDATLATLKIQPSEPRDSAVYFCASGLRRSGTPAYEQYFGPGTRLTVT.

The CDR3 DNA follows: TGCGCCAGCAGCCCCCGGGACAGGGACACCGGGGAGCTGTTTTTT. Its translation: CASSPRDRDTGELFF. The chain uses TRBV4-1 and TRBJ2-2; the match to TRBD1 covers 9 bases. The CDR3 spans 15 residues. In germline, CDR1 is MGHRA, CDR2 YSYEKL. V shed 4 bases and J 3 bases; nucleotides not matched to a gene: 3.